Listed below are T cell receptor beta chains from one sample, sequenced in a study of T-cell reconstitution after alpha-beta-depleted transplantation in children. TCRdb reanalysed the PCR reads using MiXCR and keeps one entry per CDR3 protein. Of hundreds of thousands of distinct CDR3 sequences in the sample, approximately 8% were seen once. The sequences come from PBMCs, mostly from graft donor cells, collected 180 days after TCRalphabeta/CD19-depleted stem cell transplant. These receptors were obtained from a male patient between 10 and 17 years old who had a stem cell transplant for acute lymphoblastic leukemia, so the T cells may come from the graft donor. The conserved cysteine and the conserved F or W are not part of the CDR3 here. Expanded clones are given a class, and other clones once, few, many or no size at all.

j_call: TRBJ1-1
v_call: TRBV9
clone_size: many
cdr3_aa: ASSVTGVNTEAF

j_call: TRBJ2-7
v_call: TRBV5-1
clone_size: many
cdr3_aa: ASSFSVGYEQY

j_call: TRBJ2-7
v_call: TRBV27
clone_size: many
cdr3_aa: ASSLSRRHEQY

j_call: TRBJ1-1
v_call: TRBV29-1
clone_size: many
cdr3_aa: SVEDPGNTEAF

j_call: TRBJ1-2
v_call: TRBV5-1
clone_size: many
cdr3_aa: ASSFGQGSSYGYT

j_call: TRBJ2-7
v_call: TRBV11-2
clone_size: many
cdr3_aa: ASSFSSSNSVHEQY

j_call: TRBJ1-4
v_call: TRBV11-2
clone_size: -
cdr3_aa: ASSLPTLATNEKLF

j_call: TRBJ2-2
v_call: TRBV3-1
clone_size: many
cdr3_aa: ASSLWLTGELF

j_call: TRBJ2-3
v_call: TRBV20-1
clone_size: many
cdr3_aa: SAPRLGSTDTQY

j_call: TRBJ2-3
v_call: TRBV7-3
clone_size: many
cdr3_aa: ASSPRGTDTQY

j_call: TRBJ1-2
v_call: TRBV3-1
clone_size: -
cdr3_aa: AGSRRDTYGYT

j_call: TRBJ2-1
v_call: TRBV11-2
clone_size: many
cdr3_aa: ASSLGSDVQF

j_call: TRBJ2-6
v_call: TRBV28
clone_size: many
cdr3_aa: ATSYIRSSGANVLT

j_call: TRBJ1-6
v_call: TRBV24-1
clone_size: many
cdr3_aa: ATSVPLRTQFSSYNSPLH